This TCR beta chain was documented in a study of blood T cell repertoires in COVID-19. Study information: The analysed material was cDNA or gDNA that came from T cells, B-cell-depleted T cells, or PBMCs.

Profiled with immunoSEQ multiplex PCR; TCRdb holds only in-frame clones, not every one. The data contain hundreds of thousands of clones, approximately 90% of them singletons. This CDR3 comprises 13 residues. Germline V gene sequence: CDR1 ENHRY, CDR2 SYGVKD. Trimming stripped 3 bases from V and 3 bases from J, with 8 bases between. This clonotype originated in a man in his late teens or twenties with COVID-19, enrolled during active disease. The sequencing sample was made of peripheral blood. This chain joins TRBV10-3 and TRBJ1-2; no clear D. Here the CDR3 reads CAISDGRYYGYTF. In DNA, the CDR3 is TGTGCCATCAGTGACGGGAGATACTATGGCTACACCTTC.